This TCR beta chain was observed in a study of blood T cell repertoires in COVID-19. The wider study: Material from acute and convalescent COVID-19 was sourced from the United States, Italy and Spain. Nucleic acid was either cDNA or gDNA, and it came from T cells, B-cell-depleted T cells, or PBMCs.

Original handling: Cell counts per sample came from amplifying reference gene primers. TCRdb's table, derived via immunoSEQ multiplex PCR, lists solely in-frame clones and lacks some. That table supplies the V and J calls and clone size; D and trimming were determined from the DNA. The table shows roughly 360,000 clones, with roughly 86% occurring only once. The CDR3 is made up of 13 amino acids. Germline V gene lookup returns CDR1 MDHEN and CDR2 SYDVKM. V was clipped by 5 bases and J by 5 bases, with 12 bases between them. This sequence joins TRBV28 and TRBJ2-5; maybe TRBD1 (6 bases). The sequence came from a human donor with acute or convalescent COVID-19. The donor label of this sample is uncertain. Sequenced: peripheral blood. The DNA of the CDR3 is TGTGCCAGCAGTCTACAGGGTTGGGAGACCCAGTACTTC. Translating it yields CASSLQGWETQYF.